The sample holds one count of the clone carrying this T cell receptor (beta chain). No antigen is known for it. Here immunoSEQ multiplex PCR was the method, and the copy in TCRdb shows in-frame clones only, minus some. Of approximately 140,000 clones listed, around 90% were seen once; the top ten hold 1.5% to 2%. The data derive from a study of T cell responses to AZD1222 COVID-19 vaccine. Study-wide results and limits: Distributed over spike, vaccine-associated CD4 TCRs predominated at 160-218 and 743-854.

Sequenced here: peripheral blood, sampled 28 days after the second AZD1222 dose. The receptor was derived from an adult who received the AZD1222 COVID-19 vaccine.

The CDR3 reads CASSYGTRNTGELFF. The CDR3 nucleotides are TGTGCCAGCAGTTACGGGACTCGTAACACCGGGGAGCTGTTTTTT. This chain uses TRBV6-5 with TRBJ2-2; TRBD2 is a possible D gene (6 bases). Trimming removed 2 bases at V and 2 bases at J, with 9 bases between. Germline CDR1 and CDR2: MNHEY and SVGAGI. This CDR3 region has 15 residues.